The 32 T cell receptor beta chains below come from one sample, sequenced in a study of shared clonotypes between healthy human individuals. The data were produced by immunoSEQ multiplex PCR, yet TCRdb's version contains in-frame clones alone and is incomplete. The sample carries about 460,000 clones, about 74% recorded once. The sample consisted of PBMCs. These receptors all stem from a woman aged 40 to 50 in good health. Some clones in this sample may be carry-over from other donors' samples.

This chain connects TRBV15 to TRBJ2-3, with TRBD2 matching 9 bases. Germline V gives CDR1 LNHNV, CDR2 YYDKDF (reference sequence). CDR3 size: 15 residues. With 0 bases clipped from V and 7 bases from J, the junction kept 5 bases outside the gene matches. In DNA form, the CDR3 reads TGTGCCACCAGCAGAGATGCGGGAGGGCCCCATACGCAGTATTTT. Its translation is CATSRDAGGPHTQYF.

This rearrangement joins TRBV9 to TRBJ2-3; no clear D gene. In germline, CDR1 is SGDLS, CDR2 YYNGEE. The CDR3 spans 13 residues. V was shortened by 4 bases and J by 7 bases, with 13 bases between the two germline ends. The CDR3 loop is CASSPRDWNTQYF. CDR3 coding DNA: TGTGCCAGCAGCCCGCGCGACTGGAATACGCAGTATTTT. Variable domain in full (rest from reference TRBV9 and TRBJ2-3): DSGVTQTPKHLITATGQRVTLRCSPRSGDLSVYWYQQSLDQGLQFLIQYYNGEERAKGNILERFSAQQFPDLHSELNLSSLELGDSALYFCASSPRDWNTQYFGPGTRLTVL.

The chain uses TRBV5-4 and TRBJ2-5, with D maybe TRBD2 (5 bases). The CDR3 contains 15 residues. From germline, CDR1 is SGHNT and CDR2 YYREEE (reference sequence). The V gene lost 1 base and the J gene lost 2 bases, with 12 bases spanning the gap. The CDR3 DNA follows: TGTGCCAGCAGCTTGAAAGTGAGCGGACAAGAGACCCAGTACTTC. Its translation: CASSLKVSGQETQYF.

This clone has a single count. This may come from a read error, since a much larger clone is one base off. V gene TRBV9 combines with J gene TRBJ2-1; D is unclear. CDR3 length: 15 amino acids. Germline assignment: CDR1 SGDLS and CDR2 YYNGEE. The germline V and J ends were trimmed by 0 bases and 2 bases, with 9 bases remaining between them. The CDR3 DNA reads TGTGCCAGCAGCGTAGTTGGCGGCACCTACAATGAGCAGTTCTTC. Amino acid sequence: CASSVVGGTYNEQFF.

This rearrangement joins TRBV5-4 to TRBJ2-4, with D possibly called TRBD1 or TRBD2 (5 bases each). CDR1 SGHNT and CDR2 YYREEE come from the germline V gene (reference sequence). The CDR3 spans 15 residues. With 2 bases removed from V and 1 base from J, the gap between germline ends came to 10 bases. CDR3 sequence reads: CASSLEGMAKNIQYF. The CDR3 DNA reads as TGTGCCAGCAGCTTAGAGGGGATGGCCAAAAACATTCAGTACTTC. The entire variable domain, with the rest obtained from reference TRBV5-4 and TRBJ2-4, is as follows: ETGVTQSPTHLIKTRGQQVTLRCSSQSGHNTVSWYQQALGQGPQFIFQYYREEENGRGNFPPRFSGLQFPNYSSELNVNALELDDSALYLCASSLEGMAKNIQYFGAGTRLSVL.

V usage is TRBV19 and J usage is TRBJ2-1; D remains ambiguous. CDR3 length: 14 amino acids. Per germline, CDR1 LNHDA and CDR2 SQIVND (reference sequence). V gave up 5 bases and J gave up 0 bases, with 8 bases separating them. CDR3 amino acids: CASSEGSSYNEQFF. For the CDR3, the DNA is TGTGCCAGTAGTGAAGGAAGCTCCTACAATGAGCAGTTCTTC.

The chain carries TRBV30 and TRBJ2-3; 8 positions agree with TRBD2. There are 14 residues in the CDR3. Trimming cost V 0 bases and J 10 bases; bases outside gene matches: 9. CDR1 and CDR2 (germline): GTSNPN, SVGIG (reference sequence). The CDR3 here is CAWSVEGLVAPQYF. CDR3 DNA sequence: TGTGCCTGGAGTGTAGAGGGACTAGTGGCGCCGCAGTATTTT.

The gene calls are TRBV28 and TRBJ2-2, with D possibly being TRBD2 (6 bases). Germline V gives CDR1 MDHEN, CDR2 SYDVKM. V was pared by 5 bases and J by 6 bases, with 13 bases between. This CDR3 has 14 amino acids. CDR3 nucleotide sequence: TGTGCCAGCAGTATCCGGAGGGGATCCGGGGAGCTGTTTTTT. It translates to CASSIRRGSGELFF.

The rearrangement links TRBV6-1 to TRBJ2-7; D is perhaps TRBD1 or TRBD2 (5 bases each). Trimming pared 2 bases from V and 0 bases from J, leaving 8 bases between. Germline-derived CDR1 and CDR2 are MNHNS and SASEGT. There are 14 residues in the CDR3. The CDR3 DNA reads as TGTGCCAGCAGTGAAACCGGGACCTCCTACGAGCAGTACTTC. This gives the protein CASSETGTSYEQYF.

About this clone: Compared with germline, one end of the junction differs, possibly owing to a read error. V and J are TRBV13 and TRBJ2-7; a possible D gene is TRBD1 (6 bases). TRBJ2-5 matches the DNA end more closely, so the J call is doubtful. The CDR3 spans 14 residues. Germline CDR1 is PRHDT and CDR2 is FYEKMQ (reference sequence). The CDR3 protein is CASSVGYATGTQYF. The CDR3 DNA is TGTGCCAGCAGCGTAGGCTACGCGACAGGGACCCAGTACTTC.

About this clone itself: This probably arose from a read error, given a far larger clone one base away. This chain uses TRBV29-1 with TRBJ2-5, with a weak D call TRBD1 (6 bases). Germline assignment: CDR1 SQVTM and CDR2 ANQGSEA. Trimming pared 4 bases from V and 5 bases from J, leaving 11 bases between. The CDR3 covers 12 residues. CDR3 amino acids: CSVVQGLETQYF. CDR3 coding DNA: TGCAGCGTTGTACAGGGTCTTGAGACCCAGTACTTC.

This clone was seen a handful of times. The chain is built from TRBV5-1 and TRBJ2-1; 11 positions agree with TRBD1. The CDR3 length is 16 residues. Trimming at V came to 5 bases and at J to 9 bases, leaving 13 bases not matched to a gene. Germline V CDR1 and CDR2: SGHRS, YFSETQ. CDR3: CASRLGQGAKSGEQFF. The CDR3 bases are TGCGCCAGCAGGCTTGGACAGGGGGCCAAGAGTGGTGAGCAGTTCTTC.

As DNA, the CDR3 is TGTGCCATCAGTGAGTCAACAGGTGAAGCTTTCTTT. This encodes CAISESTGEAFF. V gene TRBV10-3 combines with J gene TRBJ1-1; a possible D gene is TRBD1 (5 bases). This CDR3 contains 12 residues. Germline V gives CDR1 ENHRY, CDR2 SYGVKD. The V end lost 0 bases, the J end lost 7 bases, and 6 bases lay between the germline ends.

The chain recombines TRBV5-1 with TRBJ2-4, with 7 bases lining up with TRBD1. The CDR3 runs 14 residues. The trim removed 4 bases at V and 5 bases at J, leaving 6 bases unmatched. The germline gives CDR1 SGHRS, CDR2 YFSETQ. CDR3 protein: CASSLYGQENIQYF. The CDR3 DNA reads as TGCGCCAGCAGCCTATACGGACAGGAAAACATTCAGTACTTC. Using reference TRBV5-1 and TRBJ2-4 for the parts outside the CDR3, the full variable domain is KAGVTQTPRYLIKTRGQQVTLSCSPISGHRSVSWYQQTPGQGLQFLFEYFSETQRNKGNFPGRFSGRQFSNSRSEMNVSTLELGDSALYLCASSLYGQENIQYFGAGTRLSVL.

The V and J genes are TRBV16 and TRBJ2-7, with 9 bases lining up with TRBD1. Trimming took 4 bases from V and 0 from J; bases not matched to a gene: 10. Per the germline V gene, CDR1 is KGHSY and CDR2 is FQNENV. This CDR3 comprises 17 residues. CDR3 DNA: TGTGCCAGCAGCCCTCCAGCACGGGACAGGGTCTCCTACGAGCAGTACTTC. It encodes CASSPPARDRVSYEQYF.

This clone was detected a few times. V usage is TRBV18 and J usage is TRBJ1-2; D is unresolved. The CDR3 totals 15 residues. CDR1 KGHSH and CDR2 LQKENI come from the germline V gene. The V end was cut by 2 bases, the J end by 2 bases, with 12 bases between. The CDR3 nucleotides read TGTGCCAGCTCACCAACCGATGACATGAACTATGGCTACACCTTC. Its translation is CASSPTDDMNYGYTF.

The chain joins TRBV28 to TRBJ1-4; D is unclear. The V end lost 2 bases, the J end lost 1 base, and 5 bases lay between the germline ends. This CDR3 region has 14 residues. Germline CDR1 reads MDHEN; CDR2 reads SYDVKM. This CDR3 is CASSLLGTNEKLFF. CDR3 bases: TGTGCCAGCAGTTTACTTGGAACTAATGAAAAACTGTTTTTT.

This rearrangement joins TRBV9 to TRBJ2-3; 8 nucleotides line up with TRBD2. This CDR3 contains 14 residues. J gave up 1 base and V 3 bases, and 1 base lay outside the gene matches. Germline CDR1 reads SGDLS; CDR2 reads YYNGEE. The CDR3 DNA sequence: TGTGCCAGCAGCGCCGGGGGGGGCACAGATACGCAGTATTTT. Its protein product is CASSAGGGTDTQYF.

The gene calls are TRBV2 and TRBJ1-4, with 9 bases identical to TRBD1. The V gene's germline CDR1 is SNHLY and CDR2 FYNNEI. With V trimmed by 7 bases and J by 3 bases, 6 bases remained unmatched. The CDR3 contains 15 residues. This CDR3 reads CASITGGTANEKLFF. CDR3 DNA sequence: TGTGCCAGCATAACAGGGGGCACTGCTAATGAAAAACTGTTTTTT. Using reference TRBV2 and TRBJ1-4 for the parts outside the CDR3, the full variable domain is EPEVTQTPSHQVTQMGQEVILRCVPISNHLYFYWYRQILGQKVEFLVSFYNNEISEKSEIFDDQFSVERPDGSNFTLKIRSTKLEDSAMYFCASITGGTANEKLFFGSGTQLSVL.

This clone was seen just once. V gene TRBV2 combines with J gene TRBJ2-3, with 10 bases aligning to TRBD2. The V gene's germline CDR1 is SNHLY and CDR2 FYNNEI. The CDR3 totals 16 residues. With V trimmed by 1 base and J by 5 bases, 6 bases remained unmatched. For the CDR3, the DNA is TGTGCCAGCAGTGAAGTGAGAGCGGGAGGGGTAGATACGCAGTATTTT. As protein: CASSEVRAGGVDTQYF.

A remark on this clone: A far larger clone is one base from this, pointing to a likely read error. The chain employs TRBV19 and TRBJ2-2; D perhaps matches TRBD1 (6 bases). Germline V lookup: CDR1 LNHDA, CDR2 SQIVND (reference sequence). This CDR3 has 16 residues. CDR3 in DNA: TGTGCCAGTAGTACCCCGGGACATGTCGGCACCGGGGAGCCGTTTTTT. Translation gives CASSTPGHVGTGEPFF.

This chain connects TRBV29-1 to TRBJ2-7; TRBD2 matches 7 bases. The CDR3 has 13 amino acids. The V segment lost 5 bases and the J segment 0 bases; nucleotides outside the gene matches: 4. The germline V gene has CDR1 SQVTM and CDR2 ANQGSEA. DNA of the CDR3: TGCAGCGTTAGGGGCGGGGGCTCCTACGAGCAGTACTTC. It codes for CSVRGGGSYEQYF.

The chain has TRBV10-3 and TRBJ1-2, with TRBD1 identical over 9 bases. Germline V lookup: CDR1 ENHRY, CDR2 SYGVKD. The CDR3 runs 13 residues. V trimming: 4 bases; J trimming: 5 bases; junction bases outside the gene matches: 2. The chain's CDR3 is CAISAGTGYGYTF. Here the CDR3 DNA reads TGTGCCATCAGTGCTGGGACAGGGTATGGCTACACCTTC.

This clone was seen once. V gene TRBV27 combines with J gene TRBJ2-2; D may match TRBD1 or TRBD2 (6 bases each). Germline values: CDR1 MNHEY, CDR2 SMNVEV (reference sequence). V dropped 2 bases and J dropped 6 bases, with 13 bases sitting between them. The CDR3 totals 15 residues. The CDR3 is CASSLRQGRSGELFF. For the CDR3, the DNA is TGTGCCAGCAGTTTACGGCAGGGGAGGTCCGGGGAGCTGTTTTTT.

A note on this clone: Different DNA sequences within this sample yield the same CDR3. The rearrangement links TRBV30 to TRBJ2-3, with D uncertain. V was shortened by 2 bases and J by 5 bases, with 11 bases between the two germline ends. Germline loops: CDR1 GTSNPN, CDR2 SVGIG (reference sequence). This CDR3 has 13 amino acids. The CDR3 reads CAWSTGLGDTQYF. The CDR3 nucleotides read TGTGCCTGGAGTACCGGGTTGGGAGATACGCAGTATTTT.

As to this clone: This likely traces to a read error, being one base from a far larger clone. The chain has TRBV5-1 and TRBJ2-3, with no clear D. The CDR3 has 14 amino acids. V shed 1 base and J shed 5 bases, with 11 bases lying between them. Per germline, CDR1 SGHRS and CDR2 YFSETQ. The CDR3 reads CASSLSRSEDTQYF. As DNA, the CDR3 is TGCGCCAGCAGCTTGTCGAGATCTGAAGATACGCAGTATTTT. Full variable domain (missing parts from reference TRBV5-1 and TRBJ2-3): KAGVTQTPRYLIKTRGQQVTLSCSPISGHRSVSWYQQTPGQGLQFLFEYFSETQRNKGNFPGRFSGRQFSNSRSEMNVSTLELGDSALYLCASSLSRSEDTQYFGPGTRLTVL.

This rearrangement joins TRBV28 to TRBJ2-3, with 9 bases fitting TRBD1. The CDR3 is 16 amino acids. Germline lookup yields CDR1 MDHEN and CDR2 SYDVKM. The V segment lost 4 bases and the J segment 4 bases; nucleotides outside the gene matches: 9. The CDR3 bases are TGTGCCAGCAGTTCCATCGGGACAGGGTCGCCAGATACGCAGTATTTT. This sequence encodes CASSSIGTGSPDTQYF.

Worth noting for this clone: It is likely a read error: a sequence one base away is far more abundant. For the CDR3, the DNA is TGTGCCCGGAGTATAGGACTAGTAGGTTCTTCTTTT. It encodes CARSIGLVGSSF. The chain is built from TRBV30 and TRBJ2-3, with TRBD2 matching over 7 bases. Germline values: CDR1 GTSNPN, CDR2 SVGIG (reference sequence). The CDR3 contains 12 residues.

This clone was seen ten or more times. This CDR3 is also generated by other DNA sequences in the sample. This chain joins TRBV30 and TRBJ2-5; the match to TRBD2 covers 7 bases. Trimming took 3 bases from V and 2 from J; bases not matched to a gene: 12. From germline, CDR1 is GTSNPN and CDR2 SVGIG (reference sequence). CDR3 length: 16 amino acids. The CDR3 reads CAWRARGAGLQETQYF. In nucleotides, the CDR3 is TGTGCCTGGAGGGCCCGTGGGGCGGGACTACAAGAGACCCAGTACTTC. The full variable domain, its missing parts supplied by reference TRBV30 and TRBJ2-5, is SQTIHQWPATLVQPVGSPLSLECTVEGTSNPNLYWYRQAAGRGLQLLFYSVGIGQISSEVPQNLSASRPQDRQFILSSKKLLLSDSGFYLCAWRARGAGLQETQYFGPGTRLLVL.

The chain uses TRBV30 and TRBJ2-2; D is ambiguous. This CDR3 contains 16 residues. The germline V gene has CDR1 GTSNPN and CDR2 SVGIG (reference sequence). V gave up 3 bases and J gave up 6 bases, with 20 bases separating them. The CDR3: CAWRTPIRARSGELFF. CDR3 nucleotide sequence: TGTGCCTGGAGGACCCCCATTAGGGCGAGGTCCGGGGAGCTGTTTTTT.

The rearrangement joins TRBV28 to TRBJ1-4, with 9 positions matching TRBD1. The V segment lost 8 bases and the J segment 9 bases; nucleotides outside the gene matches: 16. This CDR3 contains 16 residues. Germline assignment: CDR1 MDHEN and CDR2 SYDVKM. The CDR3 loop is CASAGTGRGPLKKLFF. Written as DNA, the CDR3 is TGTGCCAGCGCAGGGACAGGGAGGGGGCCATTGAAAAAACTGTTTTTT.

In its sample, this clone was seen many times. This specimen includes other DNA sequences encoding the same CDR3. The chain combines TRBV6-6 with TRBJ2-2; tentative D call: TRBD1 (5 bases). The V end was cut by 3 bases, the J end by 4 bases, with 12 bases between. This CDR3 is 15 amino acids long. Germline CDR1 and CDR2: MNHNY and SVGAGI (reference sequence). In nucleotides, the CDR3 is TGTGCCAGCAGTTATTGGCAGGGTTTCACCGGGGAGCTGTTTTTT. Translating gives CASSYWQGFTGELFF.